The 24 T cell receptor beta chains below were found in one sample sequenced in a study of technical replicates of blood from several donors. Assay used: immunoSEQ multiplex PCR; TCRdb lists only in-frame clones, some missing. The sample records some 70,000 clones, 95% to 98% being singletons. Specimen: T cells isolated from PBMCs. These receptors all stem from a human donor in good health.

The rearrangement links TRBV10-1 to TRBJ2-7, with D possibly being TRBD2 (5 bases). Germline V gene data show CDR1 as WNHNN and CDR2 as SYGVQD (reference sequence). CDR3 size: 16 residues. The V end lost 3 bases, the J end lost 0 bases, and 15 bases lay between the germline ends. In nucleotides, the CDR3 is TGCGCCAGCAGTGAAAGTAGATTAGCGTACTCCTACGAGCAGTACTTC. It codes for CASSESRLAYSYEQYF.

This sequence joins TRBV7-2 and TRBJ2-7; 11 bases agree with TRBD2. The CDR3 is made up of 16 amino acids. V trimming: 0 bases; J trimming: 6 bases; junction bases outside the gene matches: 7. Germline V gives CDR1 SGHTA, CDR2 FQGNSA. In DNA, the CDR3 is TGTGCCAGCAGCTTAGCTCCACTAGCGGGAGTCTCCGAGCAGTACTTC. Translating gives CASSLAPLAGVSEQYF.

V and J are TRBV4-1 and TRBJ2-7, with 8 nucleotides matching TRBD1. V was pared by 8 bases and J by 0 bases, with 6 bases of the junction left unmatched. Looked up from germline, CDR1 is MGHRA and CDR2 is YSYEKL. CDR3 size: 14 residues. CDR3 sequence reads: CASGLGQGSYEQYF. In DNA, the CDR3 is TGCGCCAGCGGATTAGGACAGGGCTCCTACGAGCAGTACTTC.

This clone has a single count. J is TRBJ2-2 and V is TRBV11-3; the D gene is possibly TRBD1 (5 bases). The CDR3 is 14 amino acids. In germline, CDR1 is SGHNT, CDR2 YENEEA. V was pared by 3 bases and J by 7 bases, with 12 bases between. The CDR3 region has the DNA TGTGCCAGCAGCTTCCAGGGTAGATACGGGGAGCTGTTTTTT. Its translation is CASSFQGRYGELFF.

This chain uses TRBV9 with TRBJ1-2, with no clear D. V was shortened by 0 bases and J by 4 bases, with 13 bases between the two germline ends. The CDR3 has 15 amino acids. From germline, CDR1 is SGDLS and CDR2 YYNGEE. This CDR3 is CASSVEAGASYGYTF. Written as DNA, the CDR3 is TGTGCCAGCAGCGTAGAGGCAGGCGCAAGCTATGGCTACACCTTC.

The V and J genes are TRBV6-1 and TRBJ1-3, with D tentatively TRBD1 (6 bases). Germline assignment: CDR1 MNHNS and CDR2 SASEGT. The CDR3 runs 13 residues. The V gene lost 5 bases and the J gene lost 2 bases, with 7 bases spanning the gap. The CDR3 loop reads CASSSGAGNTIYF. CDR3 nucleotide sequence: TGTGCCAGCAGTTCAGGGGCTGGAAACACCATATATTTT.

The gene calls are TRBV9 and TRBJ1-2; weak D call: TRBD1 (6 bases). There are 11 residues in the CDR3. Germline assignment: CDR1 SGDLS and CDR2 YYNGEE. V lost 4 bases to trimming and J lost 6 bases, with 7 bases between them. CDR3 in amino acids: CASSPGDGYTF. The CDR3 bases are TGTGCCAGCAGCCCAGGGGATGGCTACACCTTC.

CDR3 in DNA: TGCGCCAGCAGTGAATTACAGGGACCACCATTTGGCTACACCTTC. Protein product: CASSELQGPPFGYTF. This chain links TRBV10-2 with TRBJ1-2; D is possibly TRBD1 (6 bases). Trimming pared 3 bases from V and 7 bases from J, leaving 18 bases between. The CDR3 consists of 15 residues. Per germline, CDR1 WSHSY and CDR2 SAAADI.

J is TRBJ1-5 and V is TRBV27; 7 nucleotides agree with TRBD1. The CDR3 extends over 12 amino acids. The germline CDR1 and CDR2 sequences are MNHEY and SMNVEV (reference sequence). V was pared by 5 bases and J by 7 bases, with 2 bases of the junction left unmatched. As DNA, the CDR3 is TGTGCCAGCAGTACAGGGGTGCAGCCCCAGCATTTT. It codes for CASSTGVQPQHF.

For the CDR3, the DNA is TGCAGCGTTGACATTTCAGGGACTGGGGCCAACGTCCTGACTTTC. This translates into CSVDISGTGANVLTF. The chain has TRBV29-1 and TRBJ2-6; tentatively, D is TRBD1 (5 bases). V lost 3 bases, J lost 2 bases, and 11 bases lay in between. Per the germline V gene, CDR1 is SQVTM and CDR2 is ANQGSEA. This CDR3 is 15 amino acids long. Full variable domain (outside the CDR3, taken from reference TRBV29-1 and TRBJ2-6): SAVISQKPSRDICQRGTSLTIQCQVDSQVTMMFWYRQQPGQSLTLIATANQGSEATYESGFVIDKFPISRPNLTFSTLTVSNMSPEDSSIYLCSVDISGTGANVLTFGAGSRLTVL.

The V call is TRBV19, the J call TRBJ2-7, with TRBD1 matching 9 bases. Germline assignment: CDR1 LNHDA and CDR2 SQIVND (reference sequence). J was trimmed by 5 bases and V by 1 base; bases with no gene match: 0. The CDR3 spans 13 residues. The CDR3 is CASSIGQGDEQYF. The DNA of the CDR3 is TGTGCCAGTAGTATAGGACAGGGGGACGAGCAGTACTTC.

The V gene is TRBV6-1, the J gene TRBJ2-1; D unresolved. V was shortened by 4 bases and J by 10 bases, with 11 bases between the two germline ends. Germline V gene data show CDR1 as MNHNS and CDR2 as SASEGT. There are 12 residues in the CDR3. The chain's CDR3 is CASSVEEEEQFF. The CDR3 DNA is TGTGCCAGCAGTGTAGAGGAAGAAGAGCAGTTCTTC.

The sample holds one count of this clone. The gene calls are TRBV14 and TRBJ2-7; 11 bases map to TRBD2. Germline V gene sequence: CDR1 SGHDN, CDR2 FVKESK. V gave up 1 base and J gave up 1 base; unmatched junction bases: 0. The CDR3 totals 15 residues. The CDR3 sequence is CASSQASGRSYEQYF. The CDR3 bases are TGTGCCAGCAGCCAAGCTAGCGGGAGGTCCTACGAGCAGTACTTC.

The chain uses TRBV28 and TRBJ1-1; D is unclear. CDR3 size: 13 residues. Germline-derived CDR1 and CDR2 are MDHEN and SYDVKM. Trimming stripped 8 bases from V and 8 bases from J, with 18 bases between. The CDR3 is CASSTQWSIEAFF. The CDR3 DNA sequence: TGTGCCAGCTCTACTCAGTGGAGCATAGAAGCTTTCTTT.

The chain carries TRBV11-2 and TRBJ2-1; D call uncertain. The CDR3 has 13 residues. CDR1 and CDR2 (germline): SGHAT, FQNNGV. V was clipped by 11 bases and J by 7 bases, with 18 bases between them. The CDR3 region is CAVTRALENEQFF. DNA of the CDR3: TGTGCCGTCACAAGAGCGCTAGAGAATGAGCAGTTCTTC.

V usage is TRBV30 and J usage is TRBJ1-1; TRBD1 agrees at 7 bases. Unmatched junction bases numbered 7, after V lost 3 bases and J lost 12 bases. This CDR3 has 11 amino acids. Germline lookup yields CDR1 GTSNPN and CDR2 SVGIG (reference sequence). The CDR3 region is CAWSSWDSPFF. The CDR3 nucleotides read TGTGCCTGGAGCTCTTGGGACAGCCCTTTCTTT.

The CDR3 nucleotides are TGTGCCATCTCACTTTTAGACAAGTCCTACAATGAGCAGTTCTTC. Translating it yields CAISLLDKSYNEQFF. The chain recombines TRBV10-3 with TRBJ2-1; D not certain. Germline CDR1 is ENHRY and CDR2 is SYGVKD. Trimming left V 8 bases short and J 1 base short, with 15 bases between. The CDR3 spans 15 residues.

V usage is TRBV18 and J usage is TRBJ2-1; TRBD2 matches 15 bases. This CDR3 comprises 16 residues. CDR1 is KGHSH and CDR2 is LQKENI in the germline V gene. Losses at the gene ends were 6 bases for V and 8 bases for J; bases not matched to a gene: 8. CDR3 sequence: CASSPGTSGRLDEQFF. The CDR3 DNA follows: TGTGCCAGCTCGCCCGGGACTAGCGGGAGGCTCGATGAGCAGTTCTTC.

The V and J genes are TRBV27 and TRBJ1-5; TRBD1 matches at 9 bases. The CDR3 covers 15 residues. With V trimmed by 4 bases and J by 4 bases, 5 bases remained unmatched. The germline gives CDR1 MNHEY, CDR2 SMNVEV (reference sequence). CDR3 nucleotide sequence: TGTGCCAGCAGTTCTTTTGGGACAGGGAATCAGCCCCAGCATTTT. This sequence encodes CASSSFGTGNQPQHF.

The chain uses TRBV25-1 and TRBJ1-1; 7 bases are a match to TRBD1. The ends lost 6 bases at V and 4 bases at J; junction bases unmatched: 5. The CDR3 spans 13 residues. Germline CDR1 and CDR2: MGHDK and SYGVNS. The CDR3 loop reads CASRTTGVTEAFF. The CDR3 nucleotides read TGTGCCAGCAGGACCACAGGGGTCACTGAAGCTTTCTTT.

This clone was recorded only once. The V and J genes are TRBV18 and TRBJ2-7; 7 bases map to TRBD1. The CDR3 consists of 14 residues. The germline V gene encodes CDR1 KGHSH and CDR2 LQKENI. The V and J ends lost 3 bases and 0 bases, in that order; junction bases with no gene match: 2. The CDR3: CASSPTGSSYEQYF. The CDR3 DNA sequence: TGTGCCAGCTCACCGACAGGGAGCTCCTACGAGCAGTACTTC.

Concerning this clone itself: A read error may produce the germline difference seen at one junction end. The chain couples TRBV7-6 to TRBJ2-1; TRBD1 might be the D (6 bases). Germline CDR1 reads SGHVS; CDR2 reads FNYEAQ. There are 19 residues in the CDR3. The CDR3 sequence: CASSHSSLPFGGSNNEQFF. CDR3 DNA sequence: TGTGCCAGCAGCCACAGCAGCTTGCCTTTTGGGGGCTCCAACAATGAGCAGTTCTTC.

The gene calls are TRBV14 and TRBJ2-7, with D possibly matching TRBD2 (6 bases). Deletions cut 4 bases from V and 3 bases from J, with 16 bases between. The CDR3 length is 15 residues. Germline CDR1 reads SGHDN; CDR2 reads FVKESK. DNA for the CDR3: TGTGCCAGCAGCCCGGGACTCCGTCCCAACTACGAGCAGTACTTC. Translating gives CASSPGLRPNYEQYF.

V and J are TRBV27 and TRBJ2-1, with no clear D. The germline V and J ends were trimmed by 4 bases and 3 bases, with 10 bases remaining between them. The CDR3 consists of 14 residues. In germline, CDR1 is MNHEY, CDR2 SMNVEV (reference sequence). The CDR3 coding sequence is TGTGCCAGCAGTTCCTCGTGGAGCTACAATGAGCAGTTCTTC. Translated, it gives CASSSSWSYNEQFF.